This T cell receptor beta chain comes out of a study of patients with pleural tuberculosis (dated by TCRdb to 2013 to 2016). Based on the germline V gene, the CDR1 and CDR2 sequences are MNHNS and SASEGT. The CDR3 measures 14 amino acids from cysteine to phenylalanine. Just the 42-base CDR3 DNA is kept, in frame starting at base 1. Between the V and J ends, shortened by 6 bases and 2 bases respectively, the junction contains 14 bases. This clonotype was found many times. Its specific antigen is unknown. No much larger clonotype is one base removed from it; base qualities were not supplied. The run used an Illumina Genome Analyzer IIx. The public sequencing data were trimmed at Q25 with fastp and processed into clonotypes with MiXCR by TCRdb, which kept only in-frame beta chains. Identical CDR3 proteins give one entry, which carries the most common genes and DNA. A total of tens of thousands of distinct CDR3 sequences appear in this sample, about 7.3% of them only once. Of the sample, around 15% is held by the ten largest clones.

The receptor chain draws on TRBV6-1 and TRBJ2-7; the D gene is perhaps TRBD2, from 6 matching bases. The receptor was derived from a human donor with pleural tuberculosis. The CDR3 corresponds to CASRDGAGTYEQYF. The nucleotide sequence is TGTGCCAGCAGGGATGGGGCGGGAACCTACGAGCAGTACTTC.